What follows is one T cell receptor beta chain and its context. Its matching antigen is unknown. At one end, the junction sequence differs from germline, possibly due to a read error. This record comes from a study of neurological immune-mediated disorders. Each TCR transcript was tagged with a 10-nucleotide random UMI during 5'RACE. Over 200 million TCR-beta sequences from 15-18 subjects were obtained in each sequencing run. TCRdb independently ran MiXCR on the 5' RACE reads; one entry per CDR3 protein. The sample carries about 59,000 distinct CDR3 sequences, 9.5% to 15% recorded once. Study results and limitations: Levels of TCR clonal expansion peaked in HTLV-1-associated myelopathy and reached their lowest in multiple sclerosis, under those of healthy controls.

The CDR3 runs to 15 residues. The germline V gene encodes CDR1 SNHLY and CDR2 FYNNEI. The genes are TRBV2 and TRBJ2-3; D is ambiguous. The sequence came from a woman aged 55-70 years with HTLV-1-associated myelopathy (HAM/TSP). The source material was PBMCs. The CDR3 protein is CASRPSPVPTNTQYF. Here the CDR3 DNA reads TGTGCCAGCAGACCAAGTCCTGTCCCCACAAATACGCAGTATTTT.